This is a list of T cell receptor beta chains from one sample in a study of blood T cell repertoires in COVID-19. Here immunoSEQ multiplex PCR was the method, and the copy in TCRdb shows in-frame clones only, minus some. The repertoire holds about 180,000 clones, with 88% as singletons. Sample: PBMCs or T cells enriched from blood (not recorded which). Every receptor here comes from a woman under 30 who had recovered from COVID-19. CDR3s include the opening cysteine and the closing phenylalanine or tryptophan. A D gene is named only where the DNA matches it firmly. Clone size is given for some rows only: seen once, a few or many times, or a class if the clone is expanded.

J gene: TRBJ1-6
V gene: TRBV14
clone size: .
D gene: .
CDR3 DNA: TGTGCCAGCAGCCAAGTCTGGGGGCTGGGATCACCCCTCCACTTT
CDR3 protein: CASSQVWGLGSPLHF

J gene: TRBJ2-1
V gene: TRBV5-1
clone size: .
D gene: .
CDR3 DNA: TGCGCCAGCAGCTTTAACCGGGCAGGGCGTTACAATGAGCAGTTCTTC
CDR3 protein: CASSFNRAGRYNEQFF

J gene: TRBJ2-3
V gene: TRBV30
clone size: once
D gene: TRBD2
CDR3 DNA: TGTGCCTGGAGTCGACTAGCGGGAGAGGCAGATACGCAGTATTTT
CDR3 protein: CAWSRLAGEADTQYF

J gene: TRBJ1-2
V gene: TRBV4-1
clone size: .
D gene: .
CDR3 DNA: TGCGCCAGCAGCCAAGACAGGGTTCGCCCATTTAGCTATGGCTACACCTTC
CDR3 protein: CASSQDRVRPFSYGYTF

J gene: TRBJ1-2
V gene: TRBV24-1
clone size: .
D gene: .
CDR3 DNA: TGTGCCACCAGTGATTCCCAGGGTAACTATGGCTACACCTTC
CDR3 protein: CATSDSQGNYGYTF

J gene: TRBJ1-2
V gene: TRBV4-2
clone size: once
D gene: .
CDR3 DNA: TGTGCCAGCAGCCAAGTGGACAGAGGGCCCAAACCTTATGGCTACACCTTC
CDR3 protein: CASSQVDRGPKPYGYTF

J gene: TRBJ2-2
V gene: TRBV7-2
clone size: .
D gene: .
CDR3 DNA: TGTGCCAGCAGCTTAAAGTGGGGAGGCACCGGGGAGCTGTTTTTT
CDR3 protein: CASSLKWGGTGELFF

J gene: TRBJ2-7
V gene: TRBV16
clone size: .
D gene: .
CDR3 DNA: TGTGCCAGCAGCCAAATGCGTTTACACGGGTCCCTCCTCGAGCAGTACTTC
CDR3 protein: CASSQMRLHGSLLEQYF

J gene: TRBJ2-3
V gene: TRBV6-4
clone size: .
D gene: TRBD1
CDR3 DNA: TGTGCCAGCAGCACAGGGGGCGGATCGGGAGCCCCCGATACGCAGTATTTT
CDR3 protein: CASSTGGGSGAPDTQYF

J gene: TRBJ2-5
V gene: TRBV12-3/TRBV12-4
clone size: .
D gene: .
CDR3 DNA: TGTGCCAGCAGTCTAACAGGGTCCGAGACCCAGTACTTC
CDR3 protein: CASSLTGSETQYF

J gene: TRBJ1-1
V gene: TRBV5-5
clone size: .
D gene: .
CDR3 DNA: TGTGCCAGCAGCTCCGTTTTGAACACTGAAGCTTTCTTT
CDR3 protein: CASSSVLNTEAFF